The sequence of this TCR beta chain was determined in a study of T cells in women clearing cervical HPV infection. Looking at the study overall: No precancer developed; the control's incident HPV16 infection cleared within 12 months. Case blood drawn at lesion detection; control blood after infection cleared. The study, taken as a whole, reports: Associations may precede or follow infection; HPV-specific or memory T cells were not isolated.

Details on this clone: What it recognizes is unknown. The CDR3 end is not reached by the read, which stops 3 residues before it; the germline J gene fills it in.

Clones were read by immunoSEQ multiplex PCR, and TCRdb kept only the in-frame ones, dropping some. Its clone listing holds 46,000 or so clones. Prevalent HPV16 infections were excluded; only incident single HPV16 infections included. There are 12 residues in the CDR3. Germline-derived CDR1 and CDR2 are SGHTA and FQGNSA. Sequenced: blood buffy coat. The clonotype was recovered from a woman between 18 and 70 years old with a cervical HPV16 infection that either progressed to CIN3+ or cleared (not recorded which). The chain couples TRBV7-2 to TRBJ2-2; tentatively, D is TRBD1 (7 bases). The CDR3 spells CASSPRQGGLFF. The CDR3 DNA, read in part, is TGTGCCAGCAGCCCCCGACAGGGAGGG.